The next 22 T cell receptor beta chains were all read from a single sample in a study of identical twins. TCRdb redid the calling of the 5' RACE reads with MiXCR, one entry per CDR3 protein. The sample records around 200,000 distinct CDR3 sequences, less than 10% being singletons. Sequenced input: memory (CD45RO+) T cells sorted from blood. These receptors were obtained from a woman aged 18 to 35 in good health.

The gene calls are TRBV5-1 and TRBJ1-1; TRBD1 matches at 7 bases. V lost 4 bases to trimming and J lost 4 bases; unmatched junction nucleotides: 7. The CDR3 contains 14 residues. Germline values: CDR1 SGHRS, CDR2 YFSETQ. The CDR3 DNA reads TGCGCCAGCAGCCCTCGGTCAGGGGGCACTGAAGCTTTCTTT. Its protein is CASSPRSGGTEAFF.

The table lists this clonotype with many counts. The chain couples TRBV15 to TRBJ2-7, with D perhaps TRBD2 (5 bases). Germline assignment: CDR1 LNHNV and CDR2 YYDKDF (reference sequence). The CDR3 totals 16 residues. V gave up 5 bases and J gave up 2 bases, with 19 bases separating them. The CDR3, as DNA: TGTGCCACCAGCCGCGGAGGTGCCAGTTCAACCTACGAGCAGTACTTC. This encodes CATSRGGASSTYEQYF.

The chain uses TRBV20-1 and TRBJ2-1; 11 bases fit TRBD2. The junction had 14 bases not matched to a gene; V was cut back by 0 bases and J by 4 bases. The germline V gene encodes CDR1 DFQATT and CDR2 SNEGSKA (reference sequence). This CDR3 comprises 19 residues. Written as DNA, the CDR3 is TGCAGTGCTAGAGATCCCGCTAGCGGGGGGCCTCGCATATACAATGAGCAGTTCTTC. This sequence encodes CSARDPASGGPRIYNEQFF.

The V call is TRBV12-3 or TRBV12-4, the J call TRBJ1-2; the D is unclear. V dropped 8 bases and J dropped 6 bases, with 13 bases sitting between them. This CDR3 region has 12 residues. Here the CDR3 reads CASQTMANGYTF. The CDR3 region has the DNA TGTGCCAGCCAGACGATGGCAAATGGCTACACCTTC.

This clonotype appeared many times. The chain carries TRBV20-1 and TRBJ1-5; possibly TRBD1 for D (6 bases). CDR3 length: 16 residues. V gave up 3 bases and J gave up 2 bases, with 17 bases separating them. The germline V gene encodes CDR1 DFQATT and CDR2 SNEGSKA (reference sequence). CDR3 DNA sequence: TGCAGTGCTAGCAGTGCGGGGAGGGGGGGCAATCAGCCCCAGCATTTT. Amino acid sequence: CSASSAGRGGNQPQHF.

The sample holds a few counts of this clonotype. The CDR3 coding sequence is TGTGCCAGCCACTGGGGTAGCGGTGGGCGGGATACGCAGTATTTT. It codes for CASHWGSGGRDTQYF. The chain employs TRBV12-3 or TRBV12-4 and TRBJ2-3, with a possible D match to TRBD2 (6 bases). The CDR3 extends over 15 amino acids. V lost 8 bases and J 6 bases, leaving 21 bases between the germline ends.

This sequence joins TRBV18 and TRBJ2-3; D remains ambiguous. The germline V gene has CDR1 KGHSH and CDR2 LQKENI. CDR3 length: 18 residues. V was cut by 1 base and J by 2 bases, with 19 bases left in between. The CDR3 protein is CASSPLKLFQAATDTQYF. CDR3 bases: TGTGCCAGCTCACCACTCAAACTATTCCAGGCTGCCACAGATACGCAGTATTTT.

This clonotype came up many times. V usage is TRBV20-1 and J usage is TRBJ1-3; 7 nucleotides line up with TRBD1. Germline V gives CDR1 DFQATT, CDR2 SNEGSKA (reference sequence). V was pared by 0 bases and J by 7 bases, with 6 bases of the junction left unmatched. The CDR3 spans 14 residues. This chain's CDR3 is CSARDRGRGNTIYF. CDR3 nucleotides: TGCAGTGCTAGAGATCGGGGCAGGGGGAACACCATATATTTT.

The chain carries TRBV2 and TRBJ2-3; the D is unclear. The CDR3 is made up of 12 amino acids. Germline V gene lookup returns CDR1 SNHLY and CDR2 FYNNEI. V dropped 8 bases and J dropped 1 base, with 7 bases sitting between them. DNA of the CDR3: TGTGCCAGCTGTCTGGGCACAGATACGCAGTATTTT. Translated, it gives CASCLGTDTQYF.

This clonotype was observed a few times. The chain is built from TRBV6-2 or TRBV6-3 and TRBJ2-1; TRBD1 agrees at 9 bases. The CDR3 is 14 amino acids. J gave up 7 bases and V 4 bases, and 5 bases lay outside the gene matches. In germline, CDR1 is MNHEY, CDR2 SVGEGT. The CDR3 sequence: CASSSSTGGNEQFF. The CDR3 bases are TGTGCCAGCAGTTCCTCGACAGGGGGGAATGAGCAGTTCTTC.

V usage is TRBV10-3 and J usage is TRBJ2-7, with TRBD1 as a possible D gene (5 bases). CDR3 size: 13 residues. Germline V lookup: CDR1 ENHRY, CDR2 SYGVKD. The germline V and J ends were trimmed by 8 bases and 5 bases, with 16 bases remaining between them. The CDR3 nucleotides read TGTGCCATCGGCAGGGCGGACCGAGACGAGCAGTACTTC. Translated: CAIGRADRDEQYF.

The chain is built from TRBV30 and TRBJ2-1; no firm D call. Per germline, CDR1 GTSNPN and CDR2 SVGIG (reference sequence). This CDR3 comprises 15 residues. With 1 base removed from V and 6 bases from J, the gap between germline ends came to 16 bases. The CDR3 is CAWSALGRSSNEQFF. The CDR3 coding sequence is TGTGCCTGGAGTGCCCTGGGAAGGTCATCCAATGAGCAGTTCTTC.

This clonotype has a count of ten or more. The chain carries TRBV5-1 and TRBJ2-3; D is perhaps TRBD1 (6 bases). The CDR3 extends over 14 amino acids. The germline CDR1 and CDR2 sequences are SGHRS and YFSETQ. V shed 5 bases and J shed 2 bases, with 12 bases lying between them. The CDR3 nucleotides read TGCGCCAGCAGTCCTGGGGACACCACAGATACGCAGTATTTT. It translates to CASSPGDTTDTQYF.

In this sample, this clonotype turned up many times. The chain is built from TRBV5-1 and TRBJ2-5; D not resolved. Trimming removed 5 bases from V and 3 bases from J, with 5 bases in between. The CDR3 runs 11 residues. Germline values: CDR1 SGHRS, CDR2 YFSETQ. This CDR3 reads CASRFEETQYF. For the CDR3, the DNA is TGCGCCAGCAGATTCGAAGAGACCCAGTACTTC.

This clonotype was observed many times. V gene TRBV20-1 combines with J gene TRBJ2-1, with 7 bases matching TRBD1. The CDR3 covers 15 residues. V shed 6 bases and J 0 bases; nucleotides not matched to a gene: 8. Germline V gene data show CDR1 as DFQATT and CDR2 as SNEGSKA (reference sequence). CDR3 nucleotide sequence: TGCAGTGCAGACGGACAGGAAGACTCCTACAATGAGCAGTTCTTC. Translating it yields CSADGQEDSYNEQFF.

The V and J genes are TRBV20-1 and TRBJ2-3; D is possibly TRBD2 (6 bases). Germline CDR1 DFQATT, CDR2 SNEGSKA (reference sequence). The CDR3 totals 12 residues. Here the CDR3 reads CSPGLWDDPQYF. The CDR3 DNA follows: TGCAGCCCGGGACTCTGGGACGATCCGCAGTATTTT.

This chain connects TRBV24-1 to TRBJ2-1; no definite D call. V shed 0 bases and J shed 0 bases, with 8 bases lying between them. Per the germline V gene, CDR1 is KGHDR and CDR2 is SFDVKD. This CDR3 is 16 amino acids long. The chain's CDR3 is CATSDLDESSYNEQFF. CDR3 in DNA: TGTGCCACCAGTGATTTGGATGAAAGCTCCTACAATGAGCAGTTCTTC.

There are a few counts of this clonotype. The rearrangement uses TRBV20-1 and TRBJ1-2; D is undetermined. The CDR3 has 11 residues. Looked up from germline, CDR1 is DFQATT and CDR2 is SNEGSKA (reference sequence). The germline V and J ends were trimmed by 5 bases and 7 bases, with 11 bases remaining between them. The chain's CDR3 is CSAGDWSGYTF. Here the CDR3 DNA reads TGCAGTGCTGGGGATTGGAGTGGCTACACCTTC.

This clonotype turned up a few times. This chain links TRBV20-1 with TRBJ1-2; D gene uncertain. The CDR3 totals 14 residues. V was cut by 4 bases and J by 8 bases, with 20 bases left in between. Germline-derived CDR1 and CDR2 are DFQATT and SNEGSKA (reference sequence). The CDR3 loop reads CSAKDRARRSGYTF. The CDR3 nucleotides read TGCAGTGCTAAAGATCGGGCCCGCCGCTCCGGCTACACCTTC.

There are a few counts of this clonotype. The chain uses TRBV20-1 and TRBJ2-3, with D possibly being TRBD2 (6 bases). The CDR3 contains 13 residues. With 0 bases removed from V and 6 bases from J, the gap between germline ends came to 10 bases. Germline V gene data show CDR1 as DFQATT and CDR2 as SNEGSKA (reference sequence). CDR3 in DNA: TGCAGTGCTAGAGATGCGGGGTGGGATACGCAGTATTTT. This encodes CSARDAGWDTQYF.

This chain joins TRBV27 and TRBJ2-7; 9 bases align to TRBD2. The CDR3 length is 16 residues. V lost 5 bases and J lost 3; bases outside the gene matches: 11. Germline V gene lookup returns CDR1 MNHEY and CDR2 SMNVEV (reference sequence). The CDR3 spells CASSPRGAGGRYEQYF. The CDR3 region has the DNA TGTGCCAGCAGTCCCCGGGGAGCGGGAGGCCGCTACGAGCAGTACTTC.

The chain recombines TRBV10-3 with TRBJ2-5; D is ambiguous. Germline V gene sequence: CDR1 ENHRY, CDR2 SYGVKD. CDR3 length: 13 residues. V was cut by 0 bases and J by 4 bases, with 6 bases left in between. The CDR3 nucleotides read TGTGCCATCAGTGAGTCGATTGGAGAGACCCAGTACTTC. Translation gives CAISESIGETQYF.